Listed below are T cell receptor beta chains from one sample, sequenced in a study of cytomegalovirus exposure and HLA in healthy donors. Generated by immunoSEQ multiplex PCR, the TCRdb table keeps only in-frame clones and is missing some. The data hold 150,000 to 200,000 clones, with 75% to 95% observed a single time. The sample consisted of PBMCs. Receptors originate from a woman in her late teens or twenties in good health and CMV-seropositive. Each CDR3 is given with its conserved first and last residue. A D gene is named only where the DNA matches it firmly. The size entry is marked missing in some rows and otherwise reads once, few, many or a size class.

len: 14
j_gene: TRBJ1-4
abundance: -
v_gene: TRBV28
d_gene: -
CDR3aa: CASRPTGTNEKLFF
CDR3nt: TGTGCCAGCAGGCCGACAGGCACTAATGAAAAACTGTTTTTT

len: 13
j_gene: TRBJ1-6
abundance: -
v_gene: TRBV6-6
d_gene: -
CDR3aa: CASSYQDNSPLHF
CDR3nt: TGTGCCAGCAGTTATCAGGATAATTCACCCCTCCACTTT

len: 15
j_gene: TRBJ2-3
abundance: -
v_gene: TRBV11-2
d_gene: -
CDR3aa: CASSPRTGDTDTQYF
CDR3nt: TGTGCCAGCAGCCCACGGACGGGAGACACAGATACGCAGTATTTT

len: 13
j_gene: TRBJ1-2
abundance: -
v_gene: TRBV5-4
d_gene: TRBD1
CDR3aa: CASSMGQGYGYTF
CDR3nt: TGTGCCAGCAGCATGGGACAGGGGTATGGCTACACCTTC

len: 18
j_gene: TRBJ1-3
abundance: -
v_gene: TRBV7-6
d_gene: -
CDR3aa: CASSLEAPAGVAGNTIYF
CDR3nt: TGTGCCAGCAGCTTAGAGGCGCCGGCAGGGGTGGCGGGAAACACCATATATTTT

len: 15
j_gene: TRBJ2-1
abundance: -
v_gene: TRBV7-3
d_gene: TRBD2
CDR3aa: CASSQSGGKGNEQFF
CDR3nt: TGTGCCAGCAGCCAGTCGGGGGGAAAGGGCAATGAGCAGTTCTTC

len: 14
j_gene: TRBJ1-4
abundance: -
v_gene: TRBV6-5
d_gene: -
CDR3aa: CASSYLDKNEKLFF
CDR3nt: TGTGCCAGCAGTTACCTGGACAAGAATGAAAAACTGTTTTTT

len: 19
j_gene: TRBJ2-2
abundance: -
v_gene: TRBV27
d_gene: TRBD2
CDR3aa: CASSFLVASGSRRAGELFF
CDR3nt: TGTGCCAGCAGTTTTCTGGTGGCTAGCGGGAGCCGTAGGGCCGGGGAGCTGTTTTTT

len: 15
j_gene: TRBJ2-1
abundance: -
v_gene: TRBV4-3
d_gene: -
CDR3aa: CASSQVGSQGYEQFF
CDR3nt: TGCGCCAGCAGCCAAGTCGGTTCACAGGGTTATGAGCAGTTCTTC

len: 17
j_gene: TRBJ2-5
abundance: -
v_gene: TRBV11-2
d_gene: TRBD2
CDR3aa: CASSTPSLAGGGETQYF
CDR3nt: TGTGCCAGCAGCACCCCCAGCCTAGCGGGAGGAGGAGAGACCCAGTACTTC

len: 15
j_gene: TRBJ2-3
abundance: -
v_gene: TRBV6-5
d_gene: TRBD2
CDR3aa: CASSLLAGVYGTQYF
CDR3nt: TGTGCCAGCAGTCTACTAGCGGGAGTGTATGGTACGCAGTATTTT

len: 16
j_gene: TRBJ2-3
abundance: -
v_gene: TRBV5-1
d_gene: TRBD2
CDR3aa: CASSLGGLAGIDTQYF
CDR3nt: TGCGCCAGCAGCTTGGGAGGCCTAGCGGGGATCGATACGCAGTATTTT

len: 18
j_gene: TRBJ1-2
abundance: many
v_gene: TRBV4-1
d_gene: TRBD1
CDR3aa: CASSQDPRGQTPGYGYTF
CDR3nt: TGCGCCAGCAGCCAAGACCCTAGGGGGCAGACCCCCGGGTATGGCTACACCTTC

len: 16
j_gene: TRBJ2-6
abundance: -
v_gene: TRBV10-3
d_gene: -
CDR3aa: CAIRPLGDSGANVLTF
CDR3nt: TGTGCCATCAGACCCCTCGGGGACTCTGGGGCCAACGTCCTGACTTTC

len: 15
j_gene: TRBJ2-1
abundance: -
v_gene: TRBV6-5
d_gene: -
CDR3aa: CASSSPRRGYNEQFF
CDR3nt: TGTGCCAGCAGTTCCCCAAGGCGCGGATACAATGAGCAGTTCTTC

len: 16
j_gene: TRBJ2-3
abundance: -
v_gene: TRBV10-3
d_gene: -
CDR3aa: CAISEGGRRSTDTQYF
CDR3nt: TGTGCCATCAGTGAGGGCGGGCGGCGTAGCACAGATACGCAGTATTTT

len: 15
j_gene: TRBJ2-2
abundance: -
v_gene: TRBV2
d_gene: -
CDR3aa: CASRKLEGDTGELFF
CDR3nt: TGTGCCAGCAGAAAACTAGAGGGGGACACCGGGGAGCTGTTTTTT